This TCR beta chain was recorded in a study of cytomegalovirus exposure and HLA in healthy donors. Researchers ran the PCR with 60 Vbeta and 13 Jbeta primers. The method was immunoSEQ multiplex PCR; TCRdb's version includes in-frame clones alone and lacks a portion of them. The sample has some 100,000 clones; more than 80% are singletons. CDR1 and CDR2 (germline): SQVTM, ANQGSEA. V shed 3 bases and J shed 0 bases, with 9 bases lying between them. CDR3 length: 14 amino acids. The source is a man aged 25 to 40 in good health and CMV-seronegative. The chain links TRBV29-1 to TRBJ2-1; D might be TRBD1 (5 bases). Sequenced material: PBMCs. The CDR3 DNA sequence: TGCAGCGTTGAGACCGACAGCTCCTACAATGAGCAGTTCTTC. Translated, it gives CSVETDSSYNEQFF.